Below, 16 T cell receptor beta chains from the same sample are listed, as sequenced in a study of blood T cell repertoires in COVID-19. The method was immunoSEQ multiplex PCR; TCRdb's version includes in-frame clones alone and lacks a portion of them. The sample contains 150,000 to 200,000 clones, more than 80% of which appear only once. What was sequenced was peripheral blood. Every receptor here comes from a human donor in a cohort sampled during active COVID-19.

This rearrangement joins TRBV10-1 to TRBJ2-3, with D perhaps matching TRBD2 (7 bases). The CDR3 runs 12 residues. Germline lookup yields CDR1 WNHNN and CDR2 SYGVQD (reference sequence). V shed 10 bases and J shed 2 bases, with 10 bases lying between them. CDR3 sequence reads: CATRGATDTQYF. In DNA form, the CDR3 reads TGCGCCACCCGGGGGGCCACAGATACGCAGTATTTT.

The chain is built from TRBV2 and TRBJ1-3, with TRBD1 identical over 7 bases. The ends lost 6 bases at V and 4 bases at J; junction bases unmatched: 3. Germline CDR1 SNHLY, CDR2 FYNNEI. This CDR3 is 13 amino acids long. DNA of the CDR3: TGTGCCAGCAGCACAGGGGTGGGAAACACCATATATTTT. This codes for CASSTGVGNTIYF.

CDR3 in DNA: TGCGCCAGCAGCTCCCAGAGGACAGGGGGCTCAAGTGAGCAGTTCTTC. It specifies CASSSQRTGGSSEQFF. The chain recombines TRBV5-1 with TRBJ2-1; 11 bases map to TRBD1. Germline V lookup: CDR1 SGHRS, CDR2 YFSETQ. This CDR3 is built from 16 residues. Trimming at V came to 3 bases and at J to 9 bases, leaving 11 bases not matched to a gene.

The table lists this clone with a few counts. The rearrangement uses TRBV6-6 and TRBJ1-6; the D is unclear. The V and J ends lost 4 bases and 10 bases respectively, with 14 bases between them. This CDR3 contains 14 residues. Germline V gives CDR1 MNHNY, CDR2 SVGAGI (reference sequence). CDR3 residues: CASSWLGRRSPLHF. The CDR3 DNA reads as TGTGCCAGCAGTTGGTTGGGGAGGAGGTCACCCCTCCACTTT.

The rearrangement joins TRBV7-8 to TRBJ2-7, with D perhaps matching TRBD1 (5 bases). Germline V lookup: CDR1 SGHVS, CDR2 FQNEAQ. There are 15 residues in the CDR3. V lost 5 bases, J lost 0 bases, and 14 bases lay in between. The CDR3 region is CASSRGDSSSYEQYF. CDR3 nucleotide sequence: TGTGCCAGCAGCCGTGGTGACAGTAGCTCCTACGAGCAGTACTTC.

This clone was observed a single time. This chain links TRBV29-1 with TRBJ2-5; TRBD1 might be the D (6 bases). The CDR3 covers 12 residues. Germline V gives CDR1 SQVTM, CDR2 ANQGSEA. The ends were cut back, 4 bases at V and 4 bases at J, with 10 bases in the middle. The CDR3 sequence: CSVAQTGETQYF. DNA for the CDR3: TGCAGCGTTGCCCAGACAGGAGAGACCCAGTACTTC.

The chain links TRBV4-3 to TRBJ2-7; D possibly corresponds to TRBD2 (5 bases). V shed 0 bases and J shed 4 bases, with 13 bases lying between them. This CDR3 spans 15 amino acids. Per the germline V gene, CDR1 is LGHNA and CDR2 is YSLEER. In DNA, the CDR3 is TGCGCCAGCAGCCAAGATGGAGGATTTCGATACGAGCAGTACTTC. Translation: CASSQDGGFRYEQYF.

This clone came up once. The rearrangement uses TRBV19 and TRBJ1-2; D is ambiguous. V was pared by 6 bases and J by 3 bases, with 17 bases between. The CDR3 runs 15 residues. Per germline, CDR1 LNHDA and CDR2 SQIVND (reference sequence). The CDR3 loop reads CASRDFHREDYGYTF. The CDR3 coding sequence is TGTGCCAGTAGGGATTTCCACCGGGAGGACTATGGCTACACCTTC.

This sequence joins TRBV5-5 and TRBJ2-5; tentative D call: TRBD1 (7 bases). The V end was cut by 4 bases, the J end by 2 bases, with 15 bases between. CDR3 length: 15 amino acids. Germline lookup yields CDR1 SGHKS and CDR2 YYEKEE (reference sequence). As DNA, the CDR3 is TGTGCCAGCAGCGATAAGACAGGGAGGCAAGAGACCCAGTACTTC. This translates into CASSDKTGRQETQYF.

CDR3 loop: CASSMTSGSYEQYF. CDR3 nucleotide sequence: TGTGCCAGCAGTATGACTAGCGGGAGCTACGAGCAGTACTTC. The chain combines TRBV27 with TRBJ2-7; 12 positions agree with TRBD2. Trimming at V came to 5 bases and at J to 3 bases, leaving 2 bases not matched to a gene. The CDR3 is 14 amino acids. Looked up from germline, CDR1 is MNHEY and CDR2 is SMNVEV (reference sequence).

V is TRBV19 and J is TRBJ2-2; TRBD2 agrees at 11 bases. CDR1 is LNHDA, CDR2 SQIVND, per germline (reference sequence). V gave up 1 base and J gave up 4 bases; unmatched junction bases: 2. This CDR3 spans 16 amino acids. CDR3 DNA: TGTGCCAGTAGTATAGCGGGGACTAGCGGCACCGGGGAGCTGTTTTTT. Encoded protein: CASSIAGTSGTGELFF.

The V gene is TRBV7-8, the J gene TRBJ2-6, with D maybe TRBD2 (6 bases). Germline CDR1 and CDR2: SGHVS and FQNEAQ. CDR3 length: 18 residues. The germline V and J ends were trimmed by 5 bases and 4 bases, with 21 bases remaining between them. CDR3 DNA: TGTGCCAGCAGCGTACCGGGACTGGATCTTTCGGGGGCCAACGTCCTGACTTTC. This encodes CASSVPGLDLSGANVLTF.

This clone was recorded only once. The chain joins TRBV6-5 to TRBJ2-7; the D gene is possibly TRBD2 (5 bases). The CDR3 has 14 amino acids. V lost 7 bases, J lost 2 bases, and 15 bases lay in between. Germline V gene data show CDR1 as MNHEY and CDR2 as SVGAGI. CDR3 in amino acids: CASNRDKTTYEQYF. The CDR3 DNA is TGTGCCAGCAACCGGGATAAAACGACCTACGAGCAGTACTTC.

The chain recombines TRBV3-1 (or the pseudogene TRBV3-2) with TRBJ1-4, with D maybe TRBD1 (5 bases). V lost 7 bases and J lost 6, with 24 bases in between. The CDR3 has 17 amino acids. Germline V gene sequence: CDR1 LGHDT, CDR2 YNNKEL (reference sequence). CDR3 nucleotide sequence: TGTGCCAGCACCCCAGAGGGGCTGGAGTTAGTGGATGAAAAACTGTTTTTT. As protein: CASTPEGLELVDEKLFF.

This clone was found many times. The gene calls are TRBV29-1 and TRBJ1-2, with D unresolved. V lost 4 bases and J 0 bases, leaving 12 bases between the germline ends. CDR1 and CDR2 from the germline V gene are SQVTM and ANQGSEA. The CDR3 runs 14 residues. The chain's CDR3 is CSVGVTGSNYGYTF. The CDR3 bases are TGCAGCGTTGGTGTGACGGGTTCTAACTATGGCTACACCTTC.

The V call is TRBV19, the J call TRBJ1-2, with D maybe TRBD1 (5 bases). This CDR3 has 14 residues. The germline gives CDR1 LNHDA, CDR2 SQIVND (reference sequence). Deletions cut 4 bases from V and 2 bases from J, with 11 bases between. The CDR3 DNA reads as TGTGCCAGTAGTACAAACAGGATAAACTATGGCTACACCTTC. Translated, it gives CASSTNRINYGYTF.